This TCR beta chain was identified in a study of blood T cells in healthy people across ages. Regarding the study as a whole: The study found TCR beta diversity correlated strongly with naive T cell percentage.

For this clonotype: Its antigen is as yet unknown.

The CDR3 consists of 12 residues. From germline, CDR1 is SGHAT and CDR2 FQNNGV. The use of a sample-barcoded 5' primer and a J-beta primer mix characterized a second PCR of roughly 7 to 12 cycles. TCRdb redid the calling of the 5' RACE reads with MiXCR, one entry per CDR3 protein. Found here are more than 1,000,000 distinct CDR3 sequences, 20% to 25% of them singletons; the top ten hold less than 0.85%. Another study also made use of these data, one on T cells of mothers and their children. Turning to that study: At about 1.4 ug per 15 ul, all of the extracted RNA went into cDNA synthesis. Each child contributed 3.1 million or so TCR beta CDR3 reads, while each mother contributed over 10 million. With unrelated pairs as the comparison, related mother-child pairs had a slightly higher overlap that was not significant.

The chain uses TRBV11-2 and TRBJ2-1; D is ambiguous. The end of the DNA fits TRBJ2-5 better, so the J call may be wrong. The TCR sequence derives from a girl aged 2-15 years in good health. Sequenced sample: blood. The CDR3 here is CASSLYVETQYF. CDR3 nucleotides: TGTGCCAGCAGCTTATATGTAGAGACCCAGTACTTC.